This T cell receptor beta chain emerged from a study of shared T cell receptors in the human thymus. The CDR3 length is 11 residues. CDR1 DFQATT and CDR2 SNEGSKA come from the germline V gene (reference sequence). J gave up 6 bases and V 6 bases, and 2 bases lay outside the gene matches. Libraries were prepared by immunoSEQ multiplex PCR; TCRdb keeps only in-frame clonotypes and omits some of them. This sample has 640,000 or so clones, with around 87% found just once. These same data were also listed under a study on human thymus T cells. From that paper: Corrective heart surgery yielded the resections from which the thymus tissue came. Thymic and blood repertoires seemed to show skewed V and J gene use. Related research reported highly overlapping thymic repertoires among unrelated individuals.

The rearrangement uses TRBV20-1 and TRBJ2-1, with 7 bases lining up with TRBD1. The specimen sequenced was thymocytes. This clonotype was sampled from a boy less than two years old with a congenital heart defect. The CDR3 DNA follows: TGCAGTGCCAAGGGGGCCAATGAGCAGTTCTTC. Its translation: CSAKGANEQFF.